This T cell receptor beta chain was profiled in a study of molecular identifiers for immune sequencing clone quantification. The overall study: For replicates, RNA isolated from roughly 21,000 or 96,000 naive CD8 cells was divided into five portions, of which four were sequenced. Study results and caveats: In naive cells, clones above 20 RNA copies held under 1% of molecules, whereas in effector cells they held over 98%.

This CDR3 is 16 amino acids long. Germline V gene sequence: CDR1 MNHEY, CDR2 SVGAGI. J was trimmed by 2 bases and V by 2 bases; bases with no gene match: 7. Bulk libraries came from a prior protocol with listed TCR primers. MiXCR was run by TCRdb on the PCR reads, yielding one entry per CDR3 protein. The table records about half a million distinct CDR3 sequences, 25% of them present only once. A note on this clonotype: The antigen remains undetermined.

Naive CD8 T cells were sorted, and the gate applied was CD8+CD4-CCR7+CD45RA+. This sequence joins TRBV6-5 and TRBJ2-7; 9 nucleotides match TRBD1. This receptor was identified in a human donor in good health. Some libraries in this study had Jurkat cell RNA spiked in. The sample consisted of naive CD8+ T cells from blood, with Jurkat cell RNA spiked in. Stated subset: FACS-sorted CD8+CD4-CCR7+CD45RA+ naive T cells. The CDR3 loop is CASSYPRQGGAYEQYF. The CDR3 DNA reads as TGTGCCAGCAGTTACCCGAGACAGGGGGGGGCCTACGAGCAGTACTTC.